One and the same sample provided the 25 T cell receptor beta chains below, sequenced in a study of CD8+ T cells in alopecia areata. The treatment: oral pan-JAK inhibitor, 5-10 mg twice daily. RNA, once extracted, was reverse transcribed into cDNA for use as the sequencing template. The assay was immunoSEQ multiplex PCR, and TCRdb's table has in-frame clones only and misses some. The top ten clones hold about 1.7% of a sample with 250,000 to 300,000 clones, roughly 64% of them seen once. Sequenced material: CD4+ T cells sorted from blood, taken at week 24, from a patient treated with tofacitinib. Receptors were obtained from a human donor with alopecia areata.

This clone came up a few times. The CDR3 spells CAWSLRTSYEQYF. The CDR3 DNA reads TGTGCCTGGAGTCTCAGGACCTCCTACGAGCAGTACTTC. The rearrangement uses TRBV30 and TRBJ2-7; D unclear. With 2 bases removed from V and 0 bases from J, the gap between germline ends came to 8 bases. The CDR3 spans 13 residues. CDR1 and CDR2 (germline): GTSNPN, SVGIG (reference sequence).

The gene calls are TRBV7-9 and TRBJ2-1; a possible D gene is TRBD1 (6 bases). This CDR3 has 14 residues. Germline lookup yields CDR1 SEHNR and CDR2 FQNEAQ (reference sequence). Deletions cut 6 bases from V and 5 bases from J, with 14 bases between. In DNA form, the CDR3 reads TGTGCCAGCAGTCAACTGACAGGTAACAATGAGCAGTTCTTC. The encoded protein is CASSQLTGNNEQFF.

The chain links TRBV29-1 to TRBJ2-3, with a possible D match to TRBD2 (7 bases). The CDR3 has 12 amino acids. Germline V gene data show CDR1 as SQVTM and CDR2 as ANQGSEA. V lost 7 bases to trimming and J lost 2 bases, with 10 bases between them. The CDR3 DNA is TGCAGCGCTGGGGGGGCCACAGATACGCAGTATTTT. Protein sequence: CSAGGATDTQYF.

V is TRBV27 and J is TRBJ2-6; unclear D gene. The CDR3 loop spans 13 amino acids. The V gene's germline CDR1 is MNHEY and CDR2 SMNVEV (reference sequence). V was shortened by 8 bases and J by 1 base, with 6 bases between the two germline ends. The CDR3 DNA reads as TGTGCCAGCGGAAATTCTGGGGCCAACGTCCTGACTTTC. This translates into CASGNSGANVLTF. Looking up the rest from reference TRBV27 and TRBJ2-6 gives the full variable domain: EAQVTQNPRYLITVTGKKLTVTCSQNMNHEYMSWYRQDPGLGLRQIYYSMNVEVTDKGDVPEGYKVSRKEKRNFPLILESPSPNQTSLYFCASGNSGANVLTFGAGSRLTVL.

The V call is TRBV15, the J call TRBJ2-3; the match to TRBD2 covers 7 bases. The CDR3 has 17 amino acids. Germline V gives CDR1 LNHNV, CDR2 YYDKDF (reference sequence). Trimming cost V 0 bases and J 4 bases; bases outside gene matches: 10. Written as DNA, the CDR3 is TGTGCCACCAGCAGAGATCAGATGACTAGCATGGCAGATACGCAGTATTTT. Translated, it gives CATSRDQMTSMADTQYF.

This CDR3 is CASSLVPLSQPNTEAFF. The DNA for the CDR3 is TGCGCCAGCAGCTTGGTGCCTCTTAGTCAACCGAACACTGAAGCTTTCTTT. The gene calls are TRBV5-1 and TRBJ1-1; unclear D gene. The CDR3 loop spans 17 amino acids. V lost 0 bases, J lost 1 base, and 16 bases lay in between. From germline, CDR1 is SGHRS and CDR2 YFSETQ.

The DNA for the CDR3 is TGTGCCAGCAGTTACAGGGAGTCTAATCAGCCCCAGCATTTT. Protein sequence: CASSYRESNQPQHF. The V and J genes are TRBV6-5 and TRBJ1-5; D gene uncertain. Trimming removed 2 bases at V and 4 bases at J, with 9 bases between. The CDR3 is 14 amino acids. In germline, CDR1 is MNHEY, CDR2 SVGAGI.

The chain uses TRBV30 and TRBJ2-3; TRBD1 is a possible D gene (5 bases). CDR1 and CDR2 (germline): GTSNPN, SVGIG (reference sequence). Trimming shortened V by 0 bases and J by 0 bases, and 10 bases separated the two germline ends. This CDR3 comprises 15 residues. In nucleotides, the CDR3 is TGTGCCTGGAGTGTATTTGGGGCGAGCACAGATACGCAGTATTTT. Its protein product is CAWSVFGASTDTQYF.

In regard to this clone: The junction differs from germline at one of its ends, possibly a read error. Other DNA sequences in the same sample also yield this CDR3. J is TRBJ2-7 and V is TRBV5-6, with a tentative D call TRBD2 (7 bases). In germline, CDR1 is SGHDT, CDR2 YYEEEE. The CDR3 totals 15 residues. The CDR3 sequence is CASTRARGGAYEQYF. In nucleotides, the CDR3 is TGTGCCAGCACCCGGGCCAGGGGAGGGGCCTACGAACAGTACTTC.

The chain is built from TRBV5-4 and TRBJ2-6, with D maybe TRBD1 (7 bases). Germline V CDR1 and CDR2: SGHNT, YYREEE (reference sequence). V was cut by 3 bases and J by 0 bases, with 16 bases left in between. The CDR3 runs to 18 residues. The CDR3 here is CASSWRAGGGSGANVLTF. CDR3 DNA sequence: TGTGCCAGCAGCTGGCGTGCAGGGGGAGGCTCTGGGGCCAACGTCCTGACTTTC.

This clone is a singleton in its sample. The chain couples TRBV4-2 to TRBJ2-3; 14 nucleotides align to TRBD2. The CDR3 is 18 residues long. CDR1 and CDR2 from the germline V gene are LGHNA and YNFKEQ. V shed 4 bases, J shed 4 bases, and the junction held 10 bases outside the gene matches. The CDR3 sequence: CASSLLQTSGGASDTQYF. The CDR3 nucleotides are TGTGCCAGCAGCCTGTTACAGACTAGCGGGGGGGCCTCAGATACGCAGTATTTT.

The chain has TRBV19 and TRBJ2-7, with 9 bases fitting TRBD1. The V segment lost 5 bases and the J segment 2 bases; nucleotides outside the gene matches: 7. The CDR3 runs 15 residues. CDR1 LNHDA and CDR2 SQIVND come from the germline V gene (reference sequence). In DNA form, the CDR3 reads TGTGCCAGTAGTGTCGACAGGGGGTTAACCTACGAGCAGTACTTC. As protein: CASSVDRGLTYEQYF.

This clone was counted only a few times. This chain links TRBV19 with TRBJ2-7, with D perhaps TRBD2 (6 bases). CDR1 is LNHDA and CDR2 is SQIVND in the germline V gene (reference sequence). The V and J ends lost 5 bases and 3 bases respectively, with 17 bases between them. This CDR3 comprises 15 residues. As DNA, the CDR3 is TGTGCCAGTAGTGCAGAATCGGGACTCCTCTACGAGCAGTACTTC. Protein: CASSAESGLLYEQYF.

The chain uses TRBV7-9 and TRBJ2-7; 10 positions match TRBD2. J gave up 2 bases and V 2 bases, and 9 bases lay outside the gene matches. CDR1 and CDR2 from the germline V gene are SEHNR and FQNEAQ (reference sequence). The CDR3 spans 17 residues. In DNA form, the CDR3 reads TGTGCCAGCAGCTTACCCCCTAGCGGGGGCCAGACCTACGAGCAGTACTTC. Translating gives CASSLPPSGGQTYEQYF.

This chain connects TRBV5-1 to TRBJ1-1; D may be TRBD1 (6 bases). V lost 2 bases, J lost 3 bases, and 11 bases lay in between. From germline, CDR1 is SGHRS and CDR2 YFSETQ. The CDR3 covers 14 residues. CDR3 DNA: TGCGCCAGCAGCTTTGGGGACACATACACTGAAGCTTTCTTT. Protein product: CASSFGDTYTEAFF.

The rearrangement joins TRBV29-1 to TRBJ1-2; 7 nucleotides align to TRBD1. The trim removed 8 bases at V and 3 bases at J, leaving 18 bases unmatched. The CDR3 runs to 16 residues. In germline, CDR1 is SQVTM, CDR2 ANQGSEA. The CDR3 nucleotides read TGCAGCTATCCCCTTGGGGGTGCAGGGGGGTACTATGGCTACACCTTC. It specifies CSYPLGGAGGYYGYTF.

This chain links TRBV10-3 with TRBJ2-7, with D unresolved. In germline, CDR1 is ENHRY, CDR2 SYGVKD. V was pared by 8 bases and J by 6 bases, with 11 bases between. The CDR3 is 11 residues long. CDR3 amino acids: CAIGGGLEQYF. For the CDR3, the DNA is TGTGCCATCGGTGGCGGCCTCGAGCAGTACTTC.

This chain connects TRBV9 to TRBJ1-1; D may be TRBD1 (5 bases). The length of the CDR3 is 16 residues. Germline-derived CDR1 and CDR2 are SGDLS and YYNGEE. V lost 3 bases, J lost 5 bases, and 20 bases lay in between. For the CDR3, the DNA is TGTGCCAGCAGCGGGCCCCTTGGAAGGGGTCGAACTGAAGCTTTCTTT. Protein sequence: CASSGPLGRGRTEAFF.

This chain uses TRBV6-5 with TRBJ1-2; 10 nucleotides align to TRBD1. The germline gives CDR1 MNHEY, CDR2 SVGAGI. The CDR3 consists of 14 residues. After removal of 7 bases from V and 7 bases from J, the junction contained 9 bases not matched to a gene. This CDR3 reads CASTSGTGVFGYTF. Written as DNA, the CDR3 is TGTGCCAGCACATCCGGGACAGGGGTTTTTGGCTACACCTTC.

The chain joins TRBV5-4 to TRBJ2-3, with no clear D. CDR1 and CDR2 from the germline V gene are SGHNT and YYREEE (reference sequence). V was clipped by 0 bases and J by 4 bases, with 6 bases between them. The CDR3 runs to 13 residues. The CDR3 region has the DNA TGTGCCAGCAGCTTGGACTTGGCAGATACGCAGTATTTT. Protein: CASSLDLADTQYF.

This clone was observed once. CDR3 protein: CASSRGKSLHF. The CDR3 coding sequence is TGTGCCAGCAGTAGGGGGAAAAGCCTCCACTTT. The chain links TRBV28 to TRBJ1-6; a possible D gene is TRBD1 (6 bases). The length of the CDR3 is 11 residues. V lost 5 bases to trimming and J lost 15 bases, with 11 bases between them. The V gene's germline CDR1 is MDHEN and CDR2 SYDVKM.

In regard to this clone: This sample includes further DNA sequences coding for the same CDR3. The gene calls are TRBV29-1 and TRBJ2-5; weak D call: TRBD2 (6 bases). CDR1 and CDR2 (germline): SQVTM, ANQGSEA. CDR3 length: 12 residues. With 1 base removed from V and 3 bases from J, the gap between germline ends came to 6 bases. The CDR3 loop reads CSVEGGEETQYF. The DNA of the CDR3 is TGCAGCGTTGAAGGGGGGGAAGAGACCCAGTACTTC.

This clone has more than one count but fewer than ten. V is TRBV28 and J is TRBJ1-6; D gene ambiguous. There are 12 residues in the CDR3. V was cut by 8 bases and J by 9 bases, with 11 bases left in between. The V gene's germline CDR1 is MDHEN and CDR2 SYDVKM. The CDR3 DNA is TGTGCCAGCGGGGAGGGAGTTTCACCCCTCCACTTT. This codes for CASGEGVSPLHF. The full variable domain, completed using reference TRBV28 and TRBJ1-6, is DVKVTQSSRYLVKRTGEKVFLECVQDMDHENMFWYRQDPGLGLRLIYFSYDVKMKEKGDIPEGYSVSREKKERFSLILESASTNQTSMYLCASGEGVSPLHFGNGTRLTVT.

This rearrangement joins TRBV28 to TRBJ2-7, with D perhaps matching TRBD1 (6 bases). The length of the CDR3 is 12 residues. The germline CDR1 and CDR2 sequences are MDHEN and SYDVKM. Between the trimmed V and J ends, which lost 6 bases and 3 bases, there was a span of 9 bases. The CDR3 coding sequence is TGTGCCAGCAGACGGGACATCTACGAGCAGTACTTC. Translating it yields CASRRDIYEQYF. The full variable domain, rest sourced from reference TRBV28 and TRBJ2-7, is DVKVTQSSRYLVKRTGEKVFLECVQDMDHENMFWYRQDPGLGLRLIYFSYDVKMKEKGDIPEGYSVSREKKERFSLILESASTNQTSMYLCASRRDIYEQYFGPGTRLTVT.

This chain links TRBV30 with TRBJ2-5; a weak D match, TRBD1 (6 bases). The CDR3 runs 14 residues. The germline V gene has CDR1 GTSNPN and CDR2 SVGIG (reference sequence). V was trimmed by 3 bases and J by 3 bases, leaving 14 bases between them. Here the CDR3 reads CAWRHLNREETQYF. The CDR3 nucleotides read TGTGCCTGGAGACACCTTAACAGGGAAGAGACCCAGTACTTC.